This T cell receptor (beta chain) was retrieved from a study of T cell responses to AZD1222 COVID-19 vaccine. Study outcomes and limitations: Among spike-specific TCRs, nearly half reportedly target unmutated variant regions. There were vaccine-associated CD4 TCRs across spike, dominant at 160-218 and 743-854. A mostly white British donor set with more females was recruited, and clonal diversity was possibly underestimated.

This clone has a handful of counts. The antigen is not known. The data were produced by immunoSEQ multiplex PCR, yet TCRdb's version contains in-frame clones alone and is incomplete. The repertoire has about 150,000 clones, roughly 91% of them found once; the top ten carry approximately 6.3%. This clonotype was obtained from an adult who received the AZD1222 COVID-19 vaccine. Specimen: peripheral blood, collected 28 days after the second AZD1222 dose.

The CDR3 nucleotides are TGTGCCAGCAGGGGACAGGGGGTTCCCTCTGGAAACACCATATATTTT. Translated, it gives CASRGQGVPSGNTIYF. The genes are TRBV7-9 and TRBJ1-3; TRBD1 aligns across 11 bases. This CDR3 has 16 residues. V lost 6 bases and J lost 0; bases outside the gene matches: 4. Germline CDR1 SEHNR, CDR2 FQNEAQ (reference sequence).